The rows below give T cell receptor beta chains drawn from one sample of a study of blood T cell repertoires in COVID-19. Repertoires were generated with immunoSEQ multiplex PCR, while TCRdb's copy carries only in-frame clones and drops some. Among tens of thousands of clones listed, more than 60% were seen once. Sequences were obtained from peripheral blood. The source of these receptors is a woman of 80 years or more with active or convalescent COVID-19. CDR3s include the opening cysteine and the closing phenylalanine or tryptophan. A D gene is named only where the DNA matches it firmly. The size field is filled for only some rows; it gives once, few, many or a size class.

>.|TRBV30|TRBJ2-7|.
TGTGCCTGGGGTAAAGCGTGGCGGGACGAGCAGTACTTC
CAWGKAWRDEQYF
>TRBD1|TRBV9|TRBJ1-1|.
TGTGCCAGCAGCTTCGGGACAGCCCTGAACACTGAAGCTTTCTTT
CASSFGTALNTEAFF
>.|TRBV30|TRBJ2-7|.
TGTGCCTGGAGTGTAGGAAGCGGACCCTACGAGCAGTACTTC
CAWSVGSGPYEQYF
>.|TRBV11-2|TRBJ1-2|.
TGTGCCAGCAGCCGAGGTCGAGGGTATCCAAATGGCTACACCTTC
CASSRGRGYPNGYTF
>TRBD1|TRBV12-3/TRBV12-4|TRBJ1-4|once
TGTGCCAGCAGTACAGGGGGCACTGAAAAACTGTTTTTT
CASSTGGTEKLFF
>TRBD1|TRBV6-5|TRBJ2-3|.
TGTGCCAGCAGTATCGGACAGGGGAACACAGATACGCAGTATTTT
CASSIGQGNTDTQYF
>TRBD1|TRBV5-6|TRBJ1-2|once
TGTGCCAGCAGCTTCGACAGGGGGGATGGCTACACCTTC
CASSFDRGDGYTF
>.|TRBV11-3|TRBJ1-1|.
TGTGCCAGCAGCTTAGCCGGGTACACTGAAGCTTTCTTT
CASSLAGYTEAFF
>.|TRBV7-2|TRBJ2-5|.
TGTGCCAGCAGCCCGGTGACAGGCCAAGAGACCCAGTACTTC
CASSPVTGQETQYF
>.|TRBV29-1|TRBJ2-3|.
TGCAGCGTTGATCCGGACAGTAGCACAGATACGCAGTATTTT
CSVDPDSSTDTQYF
>TRBD1|TRBV18|TRBJ2-1|.
TGTGCCAGCTCACCGAACAAACAGGGGGTCGGCAATGAGCAGTTCTTC
CASSPNKQGVGNEQFF
>TRBD1|TRBV27|TRBJ1-6|.
TGTGCCAGCAGTTCGCAGGGGGATTCACCCCTCCACTTT
CASSSQGDSPLHF
>.|TRBV7-8|TRBJ1-5|many
TGTGCCAGCAGCTTATCAGGAGGGTTCGGCAATCAGCCCCAGCATTTT
CASSLSGGFGNQPQHF
>TRBD1|TRBV2|TRBJ2-2|.
TGTGCCAGTCGGACAGGGGGTGTCGCCGGGGAGCTGTTTTTT
CASRTGGVAGELFF
>.|TRBV7-2|TRBJ1-5|.
TGTGCCAGCAGCTTAGCAGGGGGAACAAGCAATCAGCCCCAGCATTTT
CASSLAGGTSNQPQHF
>TRBD2|TRBV10-3|TRBJ2-5|once
TGTGCCATCAGTGGGTCTAGCGGGGGGAAAGAGACCCAGTACTTC
CAISGSSGGKETQYF
>TRBD1|TRBV6-6|TRBJ1-5|.
TGTGCCAGCAGTTACTCACAGGGGAGTCAGCCCCAGCATTTT
CASSYSQGSQPQHF
>.|TRBV11-1|TRBJ1-6|.
TGTGCCAGCAGCTTACGACAGGCCTATAATTCACCCCTCCACTTT
CASSLRQAYNSPLHF
>TRBD1|TRBV4-3|TRBJ2-7|.
TGCGCCAGCAGCCAAGTGGCAGGGGGCTCCTACGAGCAGTACTTC
CASSQVAGGSYEQYF
>TRBD2|TRBV19|TRBJ2-5|few
TGTGCCAGTAGTCTACAAAACCCAGCGGGGGCTCGAGAGACCCAGTACTTC
CASSLQNPAGARETQYF
>TRBD1|TRBV5-6|TRBJ1-2|few
TGTGCCAGCAGCGAACAGGGGGATGGCTACACCTTC
CASSEQGDGYTF
>.|TRBV4-2|TRBJ1-2|.
TGTGCCAGCAGCCAAGTGAAGGCGGAGACTAACTATGGCTACACCTTC
CASSQVKAETNYGYTF
>.|TRBV5-1|TRBJ1-4|.
TGCGCCAGCAGCTTGAACAGTTTTAGTGGCAAACTGTTTTTT
CASSLNSFSGKLFF
>TRBD2|TRBV28|TRBJ2-1|.
TGTGCCAGCAGCGGGACTAGTCCAGACAATGAGCAGTTCTTC
CASSGTSPDNEQFF
>.|TRBV4-3|TRBJ2-7|few
TGCGCCAGCAGCCAAGCCAGGGGAGAGTTGCAGTACTTC
CASSQARGELQYF
>.|TRBV6-2/TRBV6-3|TRBJ2-2|.
TGTGCCAGCAGTTATGGGAGAAACACCGGGGAGCTGTTTTTT
CASSYGRNTGELFF
>TRBD2|TRBV6-4|TRBJ2-3|once
TGTGCCAGCAGCCAGGAAGGACTAGCGGGCACAGATACGCAGTATTTT
CASSQEGLAGTDTQYF
>TRBD1|TRBV3-1/TRBV3-2|TRBJ2-6|once
TGTGCCAGCAGCCGAGAGACAGGGGGCACCGGGGCCAACGTCCTGACTTTC
CASSRETGGTGANVLTF
>TRBD1|TRBV5-1|TRBJ1-2|few
TGCGCCAGCAGCCAAGAAACAGGGGTCTATGGCTACACCTTC
CASSQETGVYGYTF
>TRBD2|TRBV5-6|TRBJ2-1|.
TGTGCCAGCAGCTTGTGGCTCGCTAGCGGGGGGGCCTATGATGAGCAGTTCTTC
CASSLWLASGGAYDEQFF
>TRBD1|TRBV30|TRBJ1-1|.
TGTGCCTGGAGGGACTCCTGGACAGGGGGCCCTGAAGCTTTCTTT
CAWRDSWTGGPEAFF
>.|TRBV11-2|TRBJ1-1|.
TGTGCCAGCAGATCCGCCAGAACTGAAGCTTTCTTT
CASRSARTEAFF
>.|TRBV27|TRBJ1-1|.
TGTGCCAGCAGGGCACAGAGGAACACTGAAGCTTTCTTT
CASRAQRNTEAFF
>TRBD2|TRBV6-5|TRBJ2-1|.
TGTGCCAGCAGTAGGACTAGCGGGGGTGGGAATGAGCAGTTCTTC
CASSRTSGGGNEQFF
>TRBD1|TRBV3-1/TRBV3-2|TRBJ2-7|.
TGTGCCAGCAGCCACCTAATAGGACAGGGCTACGAGCAGTACTTC
CASSHLIGQGYEQYF
>.|TRBV4-3|TRBJ2-1|.
TGCGCCAGCAGCCAACTGCTGAGCTCCTACAATGAGCAGTTCTTC
CASSQLLSSYNEQFF
>TRBD1|TRBV10-3|TRBJ1-2|.
TGTGCCATCAGTGAGTCGAGACAGGGAGGCCGGTCTAACTATGGCTACACCTTC
CAISESRQGGRSNYGYTF
>TRBD2|TRBV7-2|TRBJ2-5|.
TGTGCCAGCAGCCACGGGACTAGCGGGGGACCCCGACAAGAGACCCAGTACTTC
CASSHGTSGGPRQETQYF
>.|TRBV29-1|TRBJ1-4|.
TGCAGCGCCTCTGCAGGGGATGAAAAACTGTTTTTT
CSASAGDEKLFF
>.|TRBV7-2|TRBJ1-1|.
TGTGCCAGCAGCTCCCCTCCTTTGAACACTGAAGCTTTCTTT
CASSSPPLNTEAFF
>TRBD1|TRBV19|TRBJ1-4|.
TGTGCCAGTAGTATACGACAGGGGGCTTTCGAAAAACTGTTTTTT
CASSIRQGAFEKLFF
>.|TRBV12-3/TRBV12-4|TRBJ2-5|.
TGTGCCAGCAGTTTGATGGGGGCGGAGACCCAGTACTTC
CASSLMGAETQYF
>.|TRBV30|TRBJ1-2|once
TGTGCCTGGAGTCGAGTCCCTGACACCCATGGCTACACCTTC
CAWSRVPDTHGYTF
>.|TRBV15|TRBJ2-1|.
TGTGCCACCAGCAGACCTCGCATCGGGGGGCCAGATGAGCAGTTCTTC
CATSRPRIGGPDEQFF
>.|TRBV18|TRBJ2-5|.
TGTGCCAGCTCGCAATCAGGGGAGCATGAGACCCAGTACTTC
CASSQSGEHETQYF
>TRBD1|TRBV30|TRBJ1-1|few
TGTGCCTGGAAGGCAGGGGGAAAAACTGAAGCTTTCTTT
CAWKAGGKTEAFF
>.|TRBV27|TRBJ1-6|.
TGTGCCAGACCCCCCGACAGGACGATCGATTCACCCCTCCACTTT
CARPPDRTIDSPLHF
>.|TRBV29-1|TRBJ2-2|.
TGCAGCGTTGGCGGAGGGGAGGGGGAGCTGTTTTTT
CSVGGGEGELFF
>.|TRBV24-1|TRBJ1-1|once
TGTGCCACCAGGCCTCAAGGAGAGGGCGTGAAAGCTTTCTTT
CATRPQGEGVKAFF